This T cell receptor (beta chain) was identified during a study of blood T cell repertoires in COVID-19. Study details: Samples representing acute and convalescent COVID-19 were sourced from the United States, Italy and Spain.

Clones were read by immunoSEQ multiplex PCR, and TCRdb kept only the in-frame ones, dropping some. This table holds about 210,000 clones, 65% to 90% found once. Germline-derived CDR1 and CDR2 are SNHLY and FYNNEI. This CDR3 is 12 amino acids long. V shed 10 bases and J shed 0 bases, with 10 bases lying between them. This clone has a handful of counts. Sequenced material: PBMCs or T cells enriched from blood (not recorded which). This TCR was recovered from a woman in her thirties or forties with acute COVID-19. This chain links TRBV2 with TRBJ2-7; D might be TRBD1 (6 bases). This CDR3 reads CATSDSSYEQYF. The CDR3 coding sequence is TGTGCCACCTCGGACAGCTCCTACGAGCAGTACTTC.